This entry lists 22 T cell receptor beta chains sequenced from one sample in a study of T-cell reconstitution after alpha-beta-depleted transplantation in children. A library of TCRbeta sequences, prepared with unique molecular identifiers, was generated. Via MiXCR, TCRdb re-called the PCR reads, giving one row per CDR3 protein. Of about 240,000 distinct CDR3 sequences listed, roughly 23% are singletons. The material sequenced was PBMCs, taken before TCRalphabeta/CD19-depleted stem cell transplant. These receptors were collected from a girl aged 2 to 9 with Fanconi anemia, due to receive a stem cell transplant.

This clonotype came up a few times. The chain links TRBV6-1 to TRBJ2-3, with D uncertain. Between the trimmed V and J ends, which lost 5 bases and 1 base, there was a span of 10 bases. There are 14 residues in the CDR3. Germline loops: CDR1 MNHNS, CDR2 SASEGT. Here the CDR3 DNA reads TGTGCCAGCAGTCAGCCGGTGGGCACAGATACGCAGTATTTT. The encoded protein is CASSQPVGTDTQYF.

This clonotype was seen a handful of times. The V and J genes are TRBV4-2 and TRBJ1-3; tentative D call: TRBD1 (5 bases). V dropped 0 bases and J dropped 0 bases, with 21 bases sitting between them. The CDR3 length is 20 residues. CDR1 is LGHNA, CDR2 YNFKEQ, per germline. The CDR3 loop reads CASSQDLGGGEALSGNTIYF. CDR3 nucleotides: TGTGCCAGCAGCCAAGATCTCGGAGGAGGGGAGGCACTCTCTGGAAACACCATATATTTT.

The chain uses TRBV7-3 and TRBJ2-1, with 10 bases that match TRBD2. Germline CDR1 reads SGHTA; CDR2 reads FQGTGA. The CDR3 is 17 amino acids. V gave up 4 bases and J gave up 0 bases; unmatched junction bases: 6. The CDR3 reads CASSSLAGGVSYNEQFF. The CDR3 DNA reads as TGTGCCAGCAGCTCTTTAGCGGGGGGAGTCTCCTACAATGAGCAGTTCTTC.

This clonotype was seen many times. The V gene is TRBV29-1, the J gene TRBJ2-3; D call uncertain. The CDR3 has 15 amino acids. Trimming took 3 bases from V and 6 from J, leaving 19 bases between them. Germline V gene data show CDR1 as SQVTM and CDR2 as ANQGSEA. CDR3 loop: CSVDVETRLTDTQYF. The CDR3 DNA reads TGCAGCGTTGACGTGGAGACCCGACTCACGGATACGCAGTATTTT.

There are many counts of this clonotype. The J gene is TRBJ2-7, the V gene TRBV4-2, with TRBD2 matching 9 bases. Germline lookup yields CDR1 LGHNA and CDR2 YNFKEQ. The CDR3 has 16 amino acids. V lost 0 bases to trimming and J lost 7 bases; unmatched junction nucleotides: 10. The CDR3 region has the DNA TGTGCCAGCAGCCAAGATCCACTAGCGGGCCGAGGGGAGCAGTACTTC. Its protein is CASSQDPLAGRGEQYF.

This clonotype occurred many times. The rearrangement joins TRBV12-3 or TRBV12-4 to TRBJ2-3; the D call may be TRBD1 or TRBD2 (5 bases each). This CDR3 comprises 14 residues. V gave up 3 bases and J gave up 4 bases, with 11 bases separating them. CDR3 sequence reads: CASSLGEGPDTQYF. For the CDR3, the DNA is TGTGCCAGCAGTTTGGGAGAGGGGCCAGATACGCAGTATTTT.

The V call is TRBV28, the J call TRBJ2-7; 12 nucleotides align to TRBD1. The CDR3 is 16 residues long. Trimming at V came to 6 bases and at J to 6 bases, leaving 12 bases not matched to a gene. Germline V gene sequence: CDR1 MDHEN, CDR2 SYDVKM. Here the CDR3 DNA reads TGTGCCAGCAGCCCCGCCGACGGGGACAGGGGGCCCGAGCAGTACTTC. It translates to CASSPADGDRGPEQYF.

A few counts support this clonotype. The chain combines TRBV20-1 with TRBJ2-5; TRBD1 might be the D (5 bases). From germline, CDR1 is DFQATT and CDR2 SNEGSKA (reference sequence). The CDR3 runs 17 residues. Trimming took off 3 bases at V and 2 bases at J, with 22 bases between the two ends. The CDR3 reads CSASVKVFFKGQETQYF. As DNA, the CDR3 is TGCAGTGCTAGCGTAAAAGTATTCTTTAAGGGGCAAGAGACCCAGTACTTC.

V gene TRBV5-1 combines with J gene TRBJ2-7, with D possibly TRBD1 on 6 matching bases. The germline V gene encodes CDR1 SGHRS and CDR2 YFSETQ. The CDR3 consists of 15 residues. V was shortened by 4 bases and J by 2 bases, with 16 bases between the two germline ends. CDR3 residues: CASSPDGTSTYEQYF. The CDR3, as DNA: TGCGCCAGCAGCCCGGACGGGACAAGTACCTACGAGCAGTACTTC.

This clonotype was picked up many times. The gene calls are TRBV7-2 and TRBJ2-1; 14 nucleotides agree with TRBD2. V shed 5 bases and J 9 bases; nucleotides not matched to a gene: 6. Per the germline V gene, CDR1 is SGHTA and CDR2 is FQGNSA. This CDR3 has 15 amino acids. The CDR3 DNA follows: TGTGCCAGCAGCGTGGGACTAGCGGGAGTTTCTGAGCAGTTCTTC. It codes for CASSVGLAGVSEQFF.

This clonotype was observed a few times. The chain carries TRBV3-1 and TRBJ2-1, with 10 positions matching TRBD2. The CDR3 spans 16 residues. J gave up 1 base and V 1 base, and 1 base lay outside the gene matches. Germline CDR1 is LGHDT and CDR2 is YNNKEL (reference sequence). CDR3 sequence reads: CASSQGSGGSYNEQFF. The CDR3 DNA is TGTGCCAGCAGCCAAGGTAGCGGGGGGTCCTACAATGAGCAGTTCTTC.

The chain employs TRBV20-1 and TRBJ1-2, with D maybe TRBD1 (5 bases). This CDR3 comprises 14 residues. The germline gives CDR1 DFQATT, CDR2 SNEGSKA (reference sequence). Trimming stripped 1 base from V and 5 bases from J, with 14 bases between. CDR3 in amino acids: CSARGAEGVYGYTF. In DNA, the CDR3 is TGCAGTGCTAGAGGGGCGGAAGGGGTATATGGCTACACCTTC.

This clonotype has a handful of counts. The V gene is TRBV12-3 or TRBV12-4, the J gene TRBJ2-7; 7 bases align to TRBD2. The CDR3 length is 15 residues. Trimming removed 3 bases from V and 1 base from J; junction bases left unmatched: 6. CDR3 coding DNA: TGTGCCAGCAGTTTCTTAGCGGGCGCTTCCTACGAGCAGTACTTC. Translated, it gives CASSFLAGASYEQYF.

The V call is TRBV10-2, the J call TRBJ2-7, with D unclear. CDR1 is WSHSY and CDR2 is SAAADI in the germline V gene. CDR3 length: 12 residues. Trimming shortened V by 10 bases and J by 0 bases, and 10 bases separated the two germline ends. CDR3 DNA sequence: TGCGCCACCTTGGCCCCCTCCTACGAGCAGTACTTC. Protein: CATLAPSYEQYF.

The chain links TRBV24-1 to TRBJ2-1; maybe TRBD2 (6 bases). CDR1 and CDR2 from the germline V gene are KGHDR and SFDVKD. With 4 bases removed from V and 7 bases from J, the gap between germline ends came to 10 bases. The CDR3 has 13 residues. The CDR3 protein is CATSETGGNEQFF. The CDR3 nucleotides are TGTGCCACCAGTGAAACTGGGGGGAATGAGCAGTTCTTC.

The gene calls are TRBV20-1 and TRBJ1-1, with D possibly matching TRBD1 (6 bases). Germline CDR1 is DFQATT and CDR2 is SNEGSKA (reference sequence). Trimming cost V 1 base and J 4 bases, with 10 bases left between them. CDR3 length equals 13 residues. CDR3 DNA sequence: TGCAGTGCTAGAGTCAGGGGAGGCACTGAAGCTTTCTTT. Protein sequence: CSARVRGGTEAFF.

This clonotype was observed many times. The rearrangement joins TRBV28 to TRBJ1-2; maybe TRBD1 (5 bases). This CDR3 has 13 residues. CDR1 is MDHEN, CDR2 SYDVKM, per germline. Between the trimmed V and J ends, which lost 3 bases and 7 bases, there was a span of 12 bases. Written as DNA, the CDR3 is TGTGCCAGCAGTTTTCACAGGCTCGCTGGCTACACCTTC. Translated, it gives CASSFHRLAGYTF.

This clonotype appeared many times. V and J are TRBV6-6 and TRBJ1-2; TRBD1 might be the D (5 bases). CDR1 and CDR2 from the germline V gene are MNHNY and SVGAGI (reference sequence). V lost 5 bases and J lost 6, with 7 bases in between. CDR3 length: 11 amino acids. The CDR3 DNA reads as TGTGCCAGCAGTCTCAGGGATGGCTACACCTTC. It yields the protein CASSLRDGYTF.

This clonotype was seen only a few times. This chain uses TRBV12-3 or TRBV12-4 with TRBJ1-3; 8 positions match TRBD1. CDR3 length: 15 residues. V shed 2 bases, J shed 3 bases, and the junction held 3 bases outside the gene matches. In DNA, the CDR3 is TGTGCCAGCAGTTTAACCAGGGGGCATGGAAACACCATATATTTT. It specifies CASSLTRGHGNTIYF.

This clonotype appeared a few times. The chain combines TRBV24-1 with TRBJ2-2; 7 bases map to TRBD1. Germline CDR1 reads KGHDR; CDR2 reads SFDVKD. V lost 0 bases and J lost 6; bases outside the gene matches: 6. The CDR3 has 16 amino acids. Written as DNA, the CDR3 is TGTGCCACCAGTGATTTGCCCAGTGACAGGGCCGGGGAGCTGTTTTTT. Translation: CATSDLPSDRAGELFF.

Ten or more counts support this clonotype. The chain employs TRBV20-1 and TRBJ2-7; TRBD1 might be the D (5 bases). The V end was cut by 1 base, the J end by 2 bases, with 12 bases between. The CDR3 has 14 residues. Germline assignment: CDR1 DFQATT and CDR2 SNEGSKA (reference sequence). The CDR3, as DNA: TGCAGTGCTAGAGCCAACAGGTTAACCTACGAGCAGTACTTC. Its protein is CSARANRLTYEQYF.

The chain links TRBV6-5 to TRBJ2-7; D is unresolved. Germline loops: CDR1 MNHEY, CDR2 SVGAGI. Trimming took 2 bases from V and 6 from J, leaving 11 bases between them. The CDR3 spans 13 residues. The CDR3: CASSYGELSEQYF. CDR3 nucleotides: TGTGCCAGCAGTTACGGGGAATTGAGCGAGCAGTACTTC.